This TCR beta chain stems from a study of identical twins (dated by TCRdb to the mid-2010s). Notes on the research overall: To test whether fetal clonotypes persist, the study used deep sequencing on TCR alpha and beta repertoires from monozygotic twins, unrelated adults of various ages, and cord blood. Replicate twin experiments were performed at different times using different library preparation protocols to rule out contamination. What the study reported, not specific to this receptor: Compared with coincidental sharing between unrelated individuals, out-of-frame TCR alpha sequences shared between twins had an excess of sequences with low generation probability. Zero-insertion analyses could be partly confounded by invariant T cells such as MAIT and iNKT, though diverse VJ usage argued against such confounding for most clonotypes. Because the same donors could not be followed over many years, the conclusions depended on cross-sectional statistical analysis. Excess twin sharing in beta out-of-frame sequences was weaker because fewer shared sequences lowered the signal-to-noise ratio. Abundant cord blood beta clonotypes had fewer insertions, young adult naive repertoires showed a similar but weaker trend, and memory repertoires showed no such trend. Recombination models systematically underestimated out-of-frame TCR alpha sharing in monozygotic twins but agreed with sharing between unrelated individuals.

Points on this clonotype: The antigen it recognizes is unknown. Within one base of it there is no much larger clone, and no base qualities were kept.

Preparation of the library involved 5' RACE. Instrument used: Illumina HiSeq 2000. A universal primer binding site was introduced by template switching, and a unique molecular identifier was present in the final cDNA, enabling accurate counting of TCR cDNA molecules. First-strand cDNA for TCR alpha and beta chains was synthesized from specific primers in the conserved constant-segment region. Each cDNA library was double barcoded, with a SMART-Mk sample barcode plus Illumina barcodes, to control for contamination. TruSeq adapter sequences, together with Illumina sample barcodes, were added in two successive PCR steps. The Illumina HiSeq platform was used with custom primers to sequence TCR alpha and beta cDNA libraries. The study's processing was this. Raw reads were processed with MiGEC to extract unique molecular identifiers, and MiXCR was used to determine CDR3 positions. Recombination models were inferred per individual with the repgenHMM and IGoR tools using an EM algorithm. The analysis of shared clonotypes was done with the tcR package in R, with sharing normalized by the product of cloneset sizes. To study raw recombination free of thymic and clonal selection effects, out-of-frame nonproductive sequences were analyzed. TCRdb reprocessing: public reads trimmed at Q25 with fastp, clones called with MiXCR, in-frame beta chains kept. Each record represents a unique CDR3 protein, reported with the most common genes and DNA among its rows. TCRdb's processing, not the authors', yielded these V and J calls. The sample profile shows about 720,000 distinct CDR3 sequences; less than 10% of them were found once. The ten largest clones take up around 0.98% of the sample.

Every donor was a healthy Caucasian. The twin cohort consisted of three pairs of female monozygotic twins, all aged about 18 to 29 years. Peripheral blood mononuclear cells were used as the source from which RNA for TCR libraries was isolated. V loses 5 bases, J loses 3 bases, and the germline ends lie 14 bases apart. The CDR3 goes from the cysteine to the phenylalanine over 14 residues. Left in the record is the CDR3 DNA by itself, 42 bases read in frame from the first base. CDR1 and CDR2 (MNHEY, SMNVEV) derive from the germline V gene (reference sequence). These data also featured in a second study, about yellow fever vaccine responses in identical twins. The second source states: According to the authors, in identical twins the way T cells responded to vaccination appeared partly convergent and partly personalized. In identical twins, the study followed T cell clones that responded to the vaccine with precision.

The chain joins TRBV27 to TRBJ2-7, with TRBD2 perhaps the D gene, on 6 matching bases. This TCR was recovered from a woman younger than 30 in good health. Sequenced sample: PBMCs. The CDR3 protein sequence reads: CASSMHSGNYEQYF. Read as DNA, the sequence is TGTGCCAGCAGTATGCATAGCGGAAACTACGAGCAGTACTTC.